This is a list of T cell receptor beta chains from one sample in a study of blood T cell repertoires in COVID-19. The method was immunoSEQ multiplex PCR; TCRdb's version includes in-frame clones alone and lacks a portion of them. The profile shows 9,500 to 15,000 clones, roughly 82% of them singletons. Sequenced material: peripheral blood. These receptors were taken from a woman aged 55-70 years with acute or convalescent COVID-19. Each CDR3 is given without its conserved first and last residue. Each record gives: J gene, clone size, V gene, CDR3 protein. Rows may omit the clone size; those that give it use once, few, many or a size class.

>TRBJ2-3|.|TRBV5-1
ASSRSGGFTDTQY
>TRBJ2-2|.|TRBV30
AWSRASGGELF
>TRBJ1-1|.|TRBV27
ASSLRQFTEAF
>TRBJ2-1|.|TRBV9
ASSGGVVSSYNEQF
>TRBJ2-2|few|TRBV7-6
AIGDSTNTGELF
>TRBJ2-7|.|TRBV2
ASSEELTEEQY
>TRBJ2-1|.|TRBV19
ATLTGLDEQF
>TRBJ1-5|.|TRBV5-6
ASSLEAEQPQH
>TRBJ2-6|.|TRBV12-5
ASGATGDGANVLT
>TRBJ1-4|few|TRBV18
ASSPRRPGKEKLF
>TRBJ1-4|.|TRBV18
ASSPSRSFNEKLF
>TRBJ1-1|.|TRBV27
ASSWEDGTEAF
>TRBJ2-1|.|TRBV3-1/TRBV3-2
ASSQPGLANNEQF
>TRBJ1-3|.|TRBV2
ASERYSGNTIY
>TRBJ2-5|.|TRBV12-3/TRBV12-4
ASSLPEETQY
>TRBJ1-5|.|TRBV2
ASMTGGNQPQH
>TRBJ1-2|.|TRBV27
ASSLAPGRGYYGYT
>TRBJ1-2|few|TRBV7-6
ASSYSGLLAGYT
>TRBJ2-1|once|TRBV28
ASSSLSGGRSYNEQF
>TRBJ1-2|.|TRBV2
ASSETWQGNGYT
>TRBJ2-2|.|TRBV2
ARRTGTGGTGELF
>TRBJ1-1|.|TRBV19
ASSQGDGWNTEAF
>TRBJ2-5|.|TRBV7-8
ASSLRSGTVDPNEETQY
>TRBJ2-4|.|TRBV5-4
ASSLTGDENIQY
>TRBJ2-2|.|TRBV7-9
ASSLANRFTGELF
>TRBJ1-1|.|TRBV6-6
ASSHETSNTEAF
>TRBJ2-1|.|TRBV5-1
ASSGTLVYNEQF
>TRBJ1-2|.|TRBV30
AWRGTGLGGYT
>TRBJ1-1|.|TRBV6-5
ASSRDRGGTEAF
>TRBJ1-5|few|TRBV27
ASSLRDRRTYSNQPQH
>TRBJ2-7|.|TRBV5-1
ASSENPGKSPYEQY
>TRBJ1-1|.|TRBV28
ASSSSGGYTEAF
>TRBJ1-4|.|TRBV7-9
ASSNRQSNEKLF
>TRBJ1-1|.|TRBV6-1
ASSEFRQISEAF
>TRBJ2-2|once|TRBV6-5
ASSYSRDRPTGELF
>TRBJ2-7|.|TRBV11-1
ASSFGTPERGEQY
>TRBJ1-6|.|TRBV12-3/TRBV12-4
ASSLRSGGAH
>TRBJ1-5|.|TRBV19
ASSDRPILSLH
>TRBJ1-1|.|TRBV2
ASPGQGVTEAF
>TRBJ1-1|.|TRBV7-9
ASSRGANTEAF
>TRBJ2-4|.|TRBV19
ASSLQGAGKNIQY
>TRBJ2-7|.|TRBV5-1
ASSFRTSGTGIDYEQY
>TRBJ1-3|.|TRBV2
ASSLGSSGNTIY
>TRBJ1-4|.|TRBV12-3/TRBV12-4
ASSFLEREKLF
>TRBJ1-1|.|TRBV13
ASSSLQGYLHTEAF